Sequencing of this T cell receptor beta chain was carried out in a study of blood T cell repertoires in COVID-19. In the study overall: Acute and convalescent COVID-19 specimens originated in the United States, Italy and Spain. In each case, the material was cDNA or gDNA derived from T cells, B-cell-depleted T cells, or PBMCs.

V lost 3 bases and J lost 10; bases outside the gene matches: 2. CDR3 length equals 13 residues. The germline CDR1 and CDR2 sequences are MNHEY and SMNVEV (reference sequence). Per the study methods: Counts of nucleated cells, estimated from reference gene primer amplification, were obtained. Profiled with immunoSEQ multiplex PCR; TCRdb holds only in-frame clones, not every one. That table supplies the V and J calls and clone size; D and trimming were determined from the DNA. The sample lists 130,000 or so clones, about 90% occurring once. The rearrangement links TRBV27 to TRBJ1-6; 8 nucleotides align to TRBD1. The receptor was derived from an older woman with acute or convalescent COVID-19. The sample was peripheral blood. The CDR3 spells CASSLWDRSPLHF. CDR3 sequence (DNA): TGTGCCAGCAGTTTGTGGGACAGGTCACCCCTCCACTTT.